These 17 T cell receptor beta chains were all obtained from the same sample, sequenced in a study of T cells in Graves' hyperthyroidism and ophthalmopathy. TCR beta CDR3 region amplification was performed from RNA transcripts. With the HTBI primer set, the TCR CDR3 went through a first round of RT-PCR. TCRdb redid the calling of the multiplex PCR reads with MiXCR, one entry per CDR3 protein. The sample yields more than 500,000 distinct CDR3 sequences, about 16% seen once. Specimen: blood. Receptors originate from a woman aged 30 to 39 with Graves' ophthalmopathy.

CDR3 amino acids: CASSVFDRGTDTQYF. CDR3 nucleotide sequence: TGTGCCAGCAGCGTGTTCGACAGGGGAACAGATACGCAGTATTTT. The V gene is TRBV9, the J gene TRBJ2-3, with 8 bases identical to TRBD1. J was trimmed by 3 bases and V by 2 bases; bases with no gene match: 5. The length of the CDR3 is 15 residues. Per the germline V gene, CDR1 is SGDLS and CDR2 is YYNGEE.

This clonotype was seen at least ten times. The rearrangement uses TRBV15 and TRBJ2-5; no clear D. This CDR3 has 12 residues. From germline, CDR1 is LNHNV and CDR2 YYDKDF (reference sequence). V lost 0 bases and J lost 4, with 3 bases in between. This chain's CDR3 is CATSRDIETQYF. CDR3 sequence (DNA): TGTGCCACCAGCAGAGATATAGAGACCCAGTACTTC.

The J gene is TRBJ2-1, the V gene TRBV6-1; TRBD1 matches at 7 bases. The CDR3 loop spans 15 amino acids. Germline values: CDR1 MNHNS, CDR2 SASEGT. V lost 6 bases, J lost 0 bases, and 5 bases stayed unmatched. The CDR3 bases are TGTGCCAGCAGCCCTACAGGGGTCTCCTACAATGAGCAGTTCTTC. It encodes CASSPTGVSYNEQFF.

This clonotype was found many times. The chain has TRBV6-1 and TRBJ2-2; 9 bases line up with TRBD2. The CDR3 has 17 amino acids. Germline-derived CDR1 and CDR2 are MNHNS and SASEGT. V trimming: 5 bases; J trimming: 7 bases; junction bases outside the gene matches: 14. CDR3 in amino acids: CASSYTSGRLRGGELFF. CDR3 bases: TGTGCCAGCAGTTATACTAGCGGGCGCCTAAGAGGCGGGGAGCTGTTTTTT.

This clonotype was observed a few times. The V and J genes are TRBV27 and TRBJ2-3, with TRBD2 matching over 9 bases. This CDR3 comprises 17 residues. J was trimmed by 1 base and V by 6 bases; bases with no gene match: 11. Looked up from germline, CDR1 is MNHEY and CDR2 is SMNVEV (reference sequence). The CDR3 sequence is CASSQTGTSTGTDTQYF. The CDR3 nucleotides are TGTGCCAGCAGCCAGACCGGGACTAGCACGGGCACAGATACGCAGTATTTT.

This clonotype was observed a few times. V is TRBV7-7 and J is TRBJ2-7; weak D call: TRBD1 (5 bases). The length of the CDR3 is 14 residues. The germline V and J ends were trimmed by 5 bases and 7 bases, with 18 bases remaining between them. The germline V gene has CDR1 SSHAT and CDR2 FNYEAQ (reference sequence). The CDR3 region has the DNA TGTGCCAGCAGCCCCCACGATGGGGCCCGAGAGCAGTACTTC. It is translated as CASSPHDGAREQYF.

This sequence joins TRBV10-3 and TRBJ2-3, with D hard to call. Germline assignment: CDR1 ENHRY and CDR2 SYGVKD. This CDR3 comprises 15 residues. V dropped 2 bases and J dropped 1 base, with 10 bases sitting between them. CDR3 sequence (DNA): TGTGCCATCAGTGAGGGCCTTCTGGGCACAGATACGCAGTATTTT. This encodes CAISEGLLGTDTQYF.

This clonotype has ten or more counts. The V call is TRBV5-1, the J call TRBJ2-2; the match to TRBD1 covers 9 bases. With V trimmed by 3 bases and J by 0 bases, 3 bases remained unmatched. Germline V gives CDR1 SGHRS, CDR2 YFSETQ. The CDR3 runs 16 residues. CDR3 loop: CASSWTGASNTGELFF. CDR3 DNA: TGCGCCAGCAGCTGGACAGGGGCCTCGAACACCGGGGAGCTGTTTTTT.

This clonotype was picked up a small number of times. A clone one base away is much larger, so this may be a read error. The CDR3 DNA reads as TGTGCCAGCAGTGAAGCGGGGACGCCCTACAATGAGCAGTTCTTC. Its translation is CASSEAGTPYNEQFF. V and J are TRBV6-1 and TRBJ2-1; the D call may be TRBD1 or TRBD2 (5 bases each). In germline, CDR1 is MNHNS, CDR2 SASEGT. This CDR3 comprises 15 residues. The germline V and J ends were trimmed by 0 bases and 2 bases, with 8 bases remaining between them.

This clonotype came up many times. CDR3 nucleotides: TGTGCCAGCAGCCAGGAGGGACAGGGAAGGACCACCATATATTTT. Residues: CASSQEGQGRTTIYF. V usage is TRBV3-1 and J usage is TRBJ1-3; TRBD1 aligns across 9 bases. Germline values: CDR1 LGHDT, CDR2 YNNKEL (reference sequence). J lost 9 bases, V lost 3 bases, and 9 bases had no gene match. This CDR3 has 15 amino acids.

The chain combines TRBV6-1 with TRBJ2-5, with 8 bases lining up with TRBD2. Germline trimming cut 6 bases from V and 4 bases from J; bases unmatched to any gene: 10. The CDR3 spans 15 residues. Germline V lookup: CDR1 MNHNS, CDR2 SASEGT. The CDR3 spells CASSGMALAGETQYF. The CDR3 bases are TGTGCCAGCAGCGGCATGGCCCTAGCGGGAGAGACCCAGTACTTC.

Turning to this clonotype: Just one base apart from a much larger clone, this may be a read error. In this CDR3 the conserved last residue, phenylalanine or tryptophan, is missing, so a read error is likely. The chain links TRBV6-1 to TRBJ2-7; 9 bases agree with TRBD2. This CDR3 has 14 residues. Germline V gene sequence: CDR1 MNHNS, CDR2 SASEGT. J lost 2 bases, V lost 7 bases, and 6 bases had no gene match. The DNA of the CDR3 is TGTGCCAGCATGAACGGACTAGCGACCTACGAGCAGTACCTC. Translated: CASMNGLATYEQYL.

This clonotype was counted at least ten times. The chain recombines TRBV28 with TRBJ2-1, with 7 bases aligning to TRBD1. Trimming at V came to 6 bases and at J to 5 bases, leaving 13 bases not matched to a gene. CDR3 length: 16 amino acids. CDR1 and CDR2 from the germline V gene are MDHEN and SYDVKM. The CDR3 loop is CASSLAGDRINNEQFF. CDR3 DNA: TGTGCCAGCAGCCTCGCCGGGGACAGAATTAACAATGAGCAGTTCTTC.

The CDR3 region is CASSVGGGPYNEQFF. The CDR3 DNA reads TGTGCCAGCAGCGTAGGGGGGGGACCCTACAATGAGCAGTTCTTC. The chain is built from TRBV9 and TRBJ2-1, with 7 bases fitting TRBD2. The germline V gene encodes CDR1 SGDLS and CDR2 YYNGEE. The junction had 2 bases not matched to a gene; V was cut back by 0 bases and J by 2 bases. The CDR3 is made up of 15 amino acids.

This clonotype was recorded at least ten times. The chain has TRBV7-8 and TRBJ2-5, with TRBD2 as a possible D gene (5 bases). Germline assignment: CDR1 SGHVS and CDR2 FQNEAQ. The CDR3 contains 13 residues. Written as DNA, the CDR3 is TGTGTCGCCGCGTGGGAGTACCAAGAGACCCAGTACTTC. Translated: CVAAWEYQETQYF.

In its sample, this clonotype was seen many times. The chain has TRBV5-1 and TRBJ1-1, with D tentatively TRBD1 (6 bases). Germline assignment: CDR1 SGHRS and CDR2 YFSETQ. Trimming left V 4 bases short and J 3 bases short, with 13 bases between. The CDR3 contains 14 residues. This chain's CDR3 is CASSDPGAHTEAFF. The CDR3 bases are TGCGCCAGCAGCGACCCAGGGGCTCACACTGAAGCTTTCTTT.

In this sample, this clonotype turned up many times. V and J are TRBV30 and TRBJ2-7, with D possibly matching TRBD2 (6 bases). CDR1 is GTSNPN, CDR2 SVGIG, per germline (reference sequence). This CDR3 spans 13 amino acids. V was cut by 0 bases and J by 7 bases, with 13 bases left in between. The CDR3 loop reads CAWSVLEGGEQYF. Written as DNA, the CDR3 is TGTGCCTGGAGTGTACTGGAGGGTGGGGAGCAGTACTTC.